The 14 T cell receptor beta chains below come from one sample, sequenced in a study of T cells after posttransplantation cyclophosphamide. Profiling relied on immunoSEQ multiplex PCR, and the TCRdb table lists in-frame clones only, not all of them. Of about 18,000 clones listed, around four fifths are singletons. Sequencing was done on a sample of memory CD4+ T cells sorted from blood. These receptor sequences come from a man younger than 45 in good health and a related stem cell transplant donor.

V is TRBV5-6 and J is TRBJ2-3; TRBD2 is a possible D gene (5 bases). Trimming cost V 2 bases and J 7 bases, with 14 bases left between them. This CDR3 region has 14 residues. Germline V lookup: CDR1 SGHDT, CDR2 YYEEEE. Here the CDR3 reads CASSLSSPGYTQYF. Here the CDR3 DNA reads TGTGCCAGCAGCTTATCGTCTCCGGGATATACGCAGTATTTT.

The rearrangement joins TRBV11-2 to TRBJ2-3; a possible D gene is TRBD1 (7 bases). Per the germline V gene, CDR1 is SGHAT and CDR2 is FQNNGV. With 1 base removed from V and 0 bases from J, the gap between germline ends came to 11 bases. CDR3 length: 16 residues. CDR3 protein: CASSLGGDRSTDTQYF. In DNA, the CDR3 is TGTGCCAGCAGCTTAGGGGGGGACAGAAGCACAGATACGCAGTATTTT. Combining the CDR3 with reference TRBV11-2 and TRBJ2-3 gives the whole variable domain EAGVAQSPRYKIIEKRQSVAFWCNPISGHATLYWYQQILGQGPKLLIQFQNNGVVDDSQLPKDRFSAERLKGVDSTLKIQPAKLEDSAVYLCASSLGGDRSTDTQYFGPGTRLTVL.

CDR3 coding DNA: TGTGCCAGCAGCTTAACGCCCGGGACTTTCCAACAGTATTTT. As protein: CASSLTPGTFQQYF. The V gene is TRBV7-3, the J gene TRBJ2-3; TRBD2 is a possible D gene (6 bases). This CDR3 is built from 14 residues. V was trimmed by 0 bases and J by 12 bases, leaving 16 bases between them. Germline CDR1 SGHTA, CDR2 FQGTGA. Together with reference TRBV7-3 and TRBJ2-3, the CDR3 gives the full variable domain: GAGVSQTPSNKVTEKGKYVELRCDPISGHTALYWYRQSLGQGPEFLIYFQGTGAADDSGLPNDRFFAVRPEGSVSTLKIQRTERGDSAVYLCASSLTPGTFQQYFGPGTRLTVL.

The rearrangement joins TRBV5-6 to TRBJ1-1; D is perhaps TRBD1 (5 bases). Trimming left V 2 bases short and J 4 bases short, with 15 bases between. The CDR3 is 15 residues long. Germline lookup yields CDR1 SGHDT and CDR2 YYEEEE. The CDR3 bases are TGTGCCAGCAGCTTCGGCAGGGTCGGAGTCACTGAAGCTTTCTTT. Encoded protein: CASSFGRVGVTEAFF.

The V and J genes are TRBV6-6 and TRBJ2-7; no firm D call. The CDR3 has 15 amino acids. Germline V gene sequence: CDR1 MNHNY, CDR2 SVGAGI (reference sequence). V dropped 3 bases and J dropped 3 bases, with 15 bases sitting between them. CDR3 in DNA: TGTGCCAGCAGTTATGTGCGAGGTGCAGTCTACGAGCAGTACTTC. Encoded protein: CASSYVRGAVYEQYF.

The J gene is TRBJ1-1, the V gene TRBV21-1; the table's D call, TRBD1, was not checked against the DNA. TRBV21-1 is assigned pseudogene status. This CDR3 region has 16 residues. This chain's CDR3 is CASSKANRGKDTEAFF. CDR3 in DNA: TGTGCCAGCAGCAAAGCCAACAGGGGGAAGGACACTGAAGCTTTCTTT.

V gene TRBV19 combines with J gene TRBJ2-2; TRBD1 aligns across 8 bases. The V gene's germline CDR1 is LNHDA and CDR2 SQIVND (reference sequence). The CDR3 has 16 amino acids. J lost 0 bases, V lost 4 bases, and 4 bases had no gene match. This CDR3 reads CASSNDRGTNTGELFF. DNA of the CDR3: TGTGCCAGTAGTAACGACAGGGGAACGAACACCGGGGAGCTGTTTTTT.

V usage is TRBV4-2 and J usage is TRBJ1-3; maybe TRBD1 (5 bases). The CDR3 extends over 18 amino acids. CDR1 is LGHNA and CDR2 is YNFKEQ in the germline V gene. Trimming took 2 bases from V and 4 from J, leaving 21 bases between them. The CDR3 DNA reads TGTGCCAGCAGCCAACAGGGATCGGGACTGAGTACAGGAAACACCATATATTTT. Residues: CASSQQGSGLSTGNTIYF.

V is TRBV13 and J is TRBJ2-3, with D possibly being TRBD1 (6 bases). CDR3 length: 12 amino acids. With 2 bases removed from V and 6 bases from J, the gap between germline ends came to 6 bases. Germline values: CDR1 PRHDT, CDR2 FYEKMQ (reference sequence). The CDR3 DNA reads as TGTGCCAGCAGCTTACAGGGGGATACGCAGTATTTT. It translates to CASSLQGDTQYF.

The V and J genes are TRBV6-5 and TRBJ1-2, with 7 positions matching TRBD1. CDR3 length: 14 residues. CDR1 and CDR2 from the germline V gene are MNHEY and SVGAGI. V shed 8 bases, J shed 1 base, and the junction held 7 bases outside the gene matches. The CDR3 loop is CASGNRGNNYGYTF. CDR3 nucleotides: TGTGCCAGCGGGAACAGGGGAAATAACTATGGCTACACCTTC.

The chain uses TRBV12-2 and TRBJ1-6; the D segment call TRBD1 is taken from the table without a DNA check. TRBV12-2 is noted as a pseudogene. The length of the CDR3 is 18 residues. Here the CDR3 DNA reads TGTGCAAGTCGCTCGTTGCAGGGGGAGTTATCCTATAATTCACCCCTCCACTTT. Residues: CASRSLQGELSYNSPLHF.

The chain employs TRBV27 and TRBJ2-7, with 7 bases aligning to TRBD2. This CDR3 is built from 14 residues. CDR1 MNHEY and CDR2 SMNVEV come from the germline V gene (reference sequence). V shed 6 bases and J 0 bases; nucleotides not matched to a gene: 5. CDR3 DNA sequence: TGTGCCAGCAGACAGACTAGCAACTCCTACGAGCAGTACTTC. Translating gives CASRQTSNSYEQYF.

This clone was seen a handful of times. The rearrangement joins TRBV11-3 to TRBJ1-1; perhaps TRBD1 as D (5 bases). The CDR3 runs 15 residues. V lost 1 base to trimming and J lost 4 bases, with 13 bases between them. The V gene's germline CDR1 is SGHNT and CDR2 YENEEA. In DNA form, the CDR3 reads TGTGCCAGCAGCTTAGCCGGAAGGGGTGCCACTGAAGCTTTCTTT. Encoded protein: CASSLAGRGATEAFF. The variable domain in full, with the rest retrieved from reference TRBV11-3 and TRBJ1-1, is EAGVVQSPRYKIIEKKQPVAFWCNPISGHNTLYWYLQNLGQGPELLIRYENEEAVDDSQLPKDRFSAERLKGVDSTLKIQPAELGDSAVYLCASSLAGRGATEAFFGQGTRLTVV.

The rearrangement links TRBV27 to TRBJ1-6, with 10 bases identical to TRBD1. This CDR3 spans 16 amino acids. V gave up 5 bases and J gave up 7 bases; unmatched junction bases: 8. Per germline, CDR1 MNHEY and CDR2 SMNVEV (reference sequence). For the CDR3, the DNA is TGTGCCAGCAGTCAGCGACCGGGACAGGGGAATTCACCCCTCCACTTT. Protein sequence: CASSQRPGQGNSPLHF.